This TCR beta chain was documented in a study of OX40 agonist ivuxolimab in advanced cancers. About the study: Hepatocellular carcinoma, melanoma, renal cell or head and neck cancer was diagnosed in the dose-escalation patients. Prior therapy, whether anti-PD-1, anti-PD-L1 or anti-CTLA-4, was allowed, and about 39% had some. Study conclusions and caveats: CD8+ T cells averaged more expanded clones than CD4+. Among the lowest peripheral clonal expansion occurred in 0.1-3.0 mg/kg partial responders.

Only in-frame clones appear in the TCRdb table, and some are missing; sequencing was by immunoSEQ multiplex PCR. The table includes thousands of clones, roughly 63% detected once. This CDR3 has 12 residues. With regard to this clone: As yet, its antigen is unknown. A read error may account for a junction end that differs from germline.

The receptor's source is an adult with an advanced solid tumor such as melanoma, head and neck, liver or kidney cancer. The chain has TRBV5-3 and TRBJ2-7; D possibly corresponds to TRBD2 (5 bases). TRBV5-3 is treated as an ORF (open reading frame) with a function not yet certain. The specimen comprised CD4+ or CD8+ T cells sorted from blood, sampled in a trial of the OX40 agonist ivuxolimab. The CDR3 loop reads CASSWVTSEQYF. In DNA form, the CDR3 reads TGTGCCAGCAGCTGGGTTACTAGCGAGCAGTACTTC.